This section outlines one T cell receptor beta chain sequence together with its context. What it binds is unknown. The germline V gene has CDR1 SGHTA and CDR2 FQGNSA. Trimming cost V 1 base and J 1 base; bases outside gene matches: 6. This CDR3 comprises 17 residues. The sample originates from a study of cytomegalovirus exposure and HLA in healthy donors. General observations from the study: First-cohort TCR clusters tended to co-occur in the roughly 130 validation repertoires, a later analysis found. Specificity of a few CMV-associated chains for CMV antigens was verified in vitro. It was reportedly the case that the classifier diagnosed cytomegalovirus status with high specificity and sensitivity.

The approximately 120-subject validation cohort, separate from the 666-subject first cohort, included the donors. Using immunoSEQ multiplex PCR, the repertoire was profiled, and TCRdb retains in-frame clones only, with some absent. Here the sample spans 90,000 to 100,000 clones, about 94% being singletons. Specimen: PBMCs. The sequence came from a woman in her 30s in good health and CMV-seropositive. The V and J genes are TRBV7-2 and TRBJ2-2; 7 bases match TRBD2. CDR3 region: CASSLDFAGVNTGELFF. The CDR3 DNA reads TGTGCCAGCAGCTTAGATTTTGCGGGAGTGAACACCGGGGAGCTGTTTTTT.